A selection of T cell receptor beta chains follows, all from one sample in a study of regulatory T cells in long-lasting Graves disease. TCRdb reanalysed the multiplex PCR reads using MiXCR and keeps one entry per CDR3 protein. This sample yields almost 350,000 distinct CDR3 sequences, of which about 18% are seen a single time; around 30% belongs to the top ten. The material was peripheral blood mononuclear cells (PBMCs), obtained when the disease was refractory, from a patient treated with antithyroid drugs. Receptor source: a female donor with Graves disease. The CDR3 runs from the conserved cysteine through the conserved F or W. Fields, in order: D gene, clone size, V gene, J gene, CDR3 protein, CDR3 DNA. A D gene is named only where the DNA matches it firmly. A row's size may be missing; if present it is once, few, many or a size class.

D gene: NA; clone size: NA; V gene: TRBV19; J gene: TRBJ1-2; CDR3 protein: CASSIYAGFFGYTF; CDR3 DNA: TGTGCCAGTAGTATCTACGCAGGGTTTTTTGGCTACACCTTC
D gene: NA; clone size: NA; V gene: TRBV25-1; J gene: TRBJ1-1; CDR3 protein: CASSELAGPKNGEAFF; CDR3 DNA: TGTGCCAGCAGTGAATTAGCGGGACCTAAGAACGGTGAAGCTTTCTTT
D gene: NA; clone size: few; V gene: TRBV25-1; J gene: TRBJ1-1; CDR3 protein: CASSGMVEAFF; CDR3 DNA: TGTGCCAGCAGTGGGATGGTAGAAGCTTTCTTT
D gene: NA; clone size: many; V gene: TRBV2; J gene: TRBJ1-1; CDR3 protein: CASEVGGGGTEAFF; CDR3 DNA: TGTGCCAGCGAAGTGGGGGGGGGGGGGACCGAAGCTTTCTTT
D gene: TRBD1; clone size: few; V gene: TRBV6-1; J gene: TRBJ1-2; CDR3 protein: CASIVDRAGVKGYTF; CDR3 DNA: TGTGCCAGCATAGTAGACAGGGCAGGGGTAAAGGGCTACACCTTC
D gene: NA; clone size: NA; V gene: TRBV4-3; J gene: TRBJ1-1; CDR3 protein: CASSQASDRFSYTEAFF; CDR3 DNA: TGCGCCAGCAGCCAAGCCAGTGACAGGTTTTCTTACACTGAAGCTTTCTTT
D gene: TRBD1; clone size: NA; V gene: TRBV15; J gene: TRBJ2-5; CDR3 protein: CATSRLQGLRQETQYF; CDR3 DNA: TGTGCCACCAGCAGACTACAGGGGCTACGGCAAGAGACCCAGTACTTC
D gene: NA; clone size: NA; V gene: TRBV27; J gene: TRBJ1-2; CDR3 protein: CASSTTWEDGYTF; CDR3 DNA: TGTGCCAGCAGCACTACCTGGGAGGATGGCTACACCTTC
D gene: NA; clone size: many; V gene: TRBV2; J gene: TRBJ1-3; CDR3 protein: CASRERIKSSGNTIYF; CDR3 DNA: TGTGCCAGCAGGGAAAGGATCAAGTCATCTGGAAACACCATATATTTT
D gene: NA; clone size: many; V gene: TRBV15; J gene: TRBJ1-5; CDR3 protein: CAKEQVGSNQPQHF; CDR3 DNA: TGTGCCAAAGAACAGGTGGGGAGCAATCAGCCCCAGCATTTT
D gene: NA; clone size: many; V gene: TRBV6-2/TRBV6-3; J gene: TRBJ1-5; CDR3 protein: CASTPLLYGSNQPQHF; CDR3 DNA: TGTGCCAGCACCCCCTTACTGTATGGGAGCAATCAGCCCCAGCATTTT
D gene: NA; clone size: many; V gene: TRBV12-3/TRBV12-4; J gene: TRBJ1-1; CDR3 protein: CASSGRRMNTEAFF; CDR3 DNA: TGTGCCAGCAGCGGCAGGCGAATGAACACTGAAGCTTTCTTT
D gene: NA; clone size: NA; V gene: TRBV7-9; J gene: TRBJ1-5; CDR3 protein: CASSEPGAGDNQPQHF; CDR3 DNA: TGTGCCAGCAGCGAACCAGGGGCCGGGGACAATCAGCCCCAGCATTTT
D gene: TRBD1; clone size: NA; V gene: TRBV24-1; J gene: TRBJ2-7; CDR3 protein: CATSDQRTGGHEQYF; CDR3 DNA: TGTGCCACCAGTGACCAGAGGACAGGGGGCCACGAGCAGTACTTC
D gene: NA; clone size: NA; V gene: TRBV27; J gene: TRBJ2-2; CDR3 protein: CASHRGGGTGELFF; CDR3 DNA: TGTGCCAGCCATAGGGGGGGAGGTACCGGGGAGCTGTTTTTT
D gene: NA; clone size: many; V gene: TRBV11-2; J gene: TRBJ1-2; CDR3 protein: CASSLDVYGYTF; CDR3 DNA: TGTGCCAGCAGCTTAGATGTCTATGGCTACACCTTC
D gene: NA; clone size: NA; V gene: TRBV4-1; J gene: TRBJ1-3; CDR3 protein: CASSQLDTRSGNTIYF; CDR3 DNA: TGCGCCAGCAGCCAATTAGACACCCGCTCTGGAAACACCATATATTTT
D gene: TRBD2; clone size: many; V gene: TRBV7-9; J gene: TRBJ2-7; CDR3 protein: CASSPKREWYEQYF; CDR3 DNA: TGTGCCAGCAGCCCAAAGCGGGAGTGGTACGAGCAGTACTTC
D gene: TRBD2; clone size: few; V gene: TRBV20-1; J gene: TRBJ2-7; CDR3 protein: CSADKRDESYEQYF; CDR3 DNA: TGCAGTGCTGACAAGCGGGACGAATCCTACGAGCAGTACTTC
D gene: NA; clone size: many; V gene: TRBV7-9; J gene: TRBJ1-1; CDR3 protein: CASRHKQNMNTEAFF; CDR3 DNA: TGTGCCAGCAGACATAAACAGAACATGAACACTGAAGCTTTCTTT
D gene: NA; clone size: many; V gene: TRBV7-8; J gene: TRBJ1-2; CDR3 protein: CASSSRRDNYGYTF; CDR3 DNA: TGTGCCAGCAGCTCCAGGAGGGATAACTATGGCTACACCTTC
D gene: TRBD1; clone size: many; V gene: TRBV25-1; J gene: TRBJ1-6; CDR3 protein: CASSDLQGARNSPLHF; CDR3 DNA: TGTGCCAGCAGTGACCTACAGGGGGCAAGGAATTCACCCCTCCACTTT
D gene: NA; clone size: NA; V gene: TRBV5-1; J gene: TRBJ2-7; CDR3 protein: CASSFMFEVGEQYF; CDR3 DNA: TGCGCCAGCAGCTTCATGTTTGAAGTGGGGGAGCAGTACTTC
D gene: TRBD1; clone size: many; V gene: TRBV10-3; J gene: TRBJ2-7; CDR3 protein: CAISESLTGPAAYEQYF; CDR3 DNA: TGTGCCATCAGTGAGTCGCTGACAGGGCCGGCAGCCTACGAGCAGTACTTC
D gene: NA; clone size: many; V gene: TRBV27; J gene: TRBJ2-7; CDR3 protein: CASSLTPGAVSYEQYF; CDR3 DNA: TGTGCCAGCAGTTTAACGCCGGGGGCAGTCTCCTACGAGCAGTACTTC
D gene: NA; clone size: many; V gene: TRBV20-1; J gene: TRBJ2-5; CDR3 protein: CSAPLTSGDETQYF; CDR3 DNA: TGCAGTGCTCCCCTTACTTCGGGAGATGAGACCCAGTACTTC
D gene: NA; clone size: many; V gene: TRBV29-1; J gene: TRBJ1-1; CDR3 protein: CSVGSGTEAFF; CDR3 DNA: TGCAGCGTTGGCTCGGGCACTGAAGCTTTCTTT
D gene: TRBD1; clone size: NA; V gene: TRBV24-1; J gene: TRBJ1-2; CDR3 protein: CATSDPALGAGGNGYTF; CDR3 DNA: TGTGCCACCAGTGATCCCGCTCTTGGGGCAGGGGGGAATGGCTACACCTTC
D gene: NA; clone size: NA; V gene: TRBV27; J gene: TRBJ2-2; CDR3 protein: CASRREQGTGELFF; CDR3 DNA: TGTGCCAGCAGGAGGGAACAGGGCACCGGGGAGCTGTTTTTT
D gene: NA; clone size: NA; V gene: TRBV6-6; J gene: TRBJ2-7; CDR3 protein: CASSYSVVGPSYEQYF; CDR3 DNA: TGTGCCAGCAGTTACTCGGTGGTGGGGCCCTCCTACGAGCAGTACTTC
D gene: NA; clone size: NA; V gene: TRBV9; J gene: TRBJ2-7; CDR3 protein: CASSGVGNPYEQYF; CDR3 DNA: TGTGCCAGCAGCGGAGTAGGTAACCCCTACGAGCAGTACTTC
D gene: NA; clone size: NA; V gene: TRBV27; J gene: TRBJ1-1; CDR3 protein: CASSDLDRTEAFF; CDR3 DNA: TGTGCCAGCAGTGACCTTGACAGAACTGAAGCTTTCTTT
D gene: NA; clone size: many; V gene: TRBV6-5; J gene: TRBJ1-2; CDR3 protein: CASSYQGRGGGYTF; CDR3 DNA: TGTGCCAGCAGTTACCAGGGTAGGGGTGGTGGCTACACCTTC
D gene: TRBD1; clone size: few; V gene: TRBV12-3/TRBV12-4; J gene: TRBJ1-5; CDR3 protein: CASSLRQGDSNQPQHF; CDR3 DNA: TGTGCCAGCAGTCTTAGACAGGGCGATAGCAATCAGCCCCAGCATTTT
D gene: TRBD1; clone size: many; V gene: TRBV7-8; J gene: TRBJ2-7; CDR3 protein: CASSTKPGQGPREQYF; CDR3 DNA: TGTGCCAGCAGCACAAAACCGGGACAGGGACCCCGCGAGCAGTACTTC
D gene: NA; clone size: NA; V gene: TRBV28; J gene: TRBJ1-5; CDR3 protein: CASRGAGEVEQPQHF; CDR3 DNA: TGTGCCAGCAGGGGGGCAGGGGAGGTAGAGCAGCCCCAGCATTTT
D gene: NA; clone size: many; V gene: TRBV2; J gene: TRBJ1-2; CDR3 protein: CASGQAYGYTF; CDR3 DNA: TGTGCCAGCGGTCAGGCCTATGGCTACACCTTC
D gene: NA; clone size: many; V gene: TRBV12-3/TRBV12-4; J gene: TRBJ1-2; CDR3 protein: CASSFIQAGYTF; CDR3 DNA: TGTGCCAGCAGTTTCATTCAAGCCGGCTACACCTTC
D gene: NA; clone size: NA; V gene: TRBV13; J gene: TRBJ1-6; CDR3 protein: CASSLGLGNSPLHF; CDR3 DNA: TGTGCCAGCAGCTTAGGCCTCGGGAATTCACCCCTCCACTTT
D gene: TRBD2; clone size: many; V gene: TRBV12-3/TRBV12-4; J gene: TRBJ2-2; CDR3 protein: CASSLSSGRWTGELFF; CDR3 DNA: TGTGCCAGCAGTTTATCTAGCGGGCGGTGGACCGGGGAGCTGTTTTTT